Here is one T cell receptor beta chain with its context. Reverse transcription of about 0.45 to 1 ug RNA was performed with random hexamers. TCRdb re-called the immunoSEQ multiplex PCR reads with MiXCR, one entry per CDR3 protein. The sample includes around 200,000 distinct CDR3 sequences, roughly 92% of them seen just once. This specimen belongs to a study of CD8 T cells in Susac syndrome. While CD8+ and CD4+ T cells were isolated negatively, TEMRA cells were enriched by FACS. V was pared by 2 bases and J by 5 bases, with 10 bases between. CDR3 length equals 14 residues. CDR1 PRHDT and CDR2 FYEKMQ come from the germline V gene (reference sequence).

The chain joins TRBV13 to TRBJ2-1; D possibly corresponds to TRBD2 (5 bases). The sample was CD8+ T cells from PBMCs. The receptor's source is a human donor with multiple sclerosis. CDR3 amino acids: CASSLWESDNEQFF. CDR3 DNA: TGTGCCAGCAGCTTATGGGAGAGCGACAATGAGCAGTTCTTC.